This T cell receptor (beta chain) was sequenced in a study of cytotoxic CD8 clonotypes in ibrutinib-treated CLL. For the study at large: The subjects consisted of about 10 relapsed/refractory and over 14 treatment-naive individuals, with fewer than 18 IGHV unmutated. Notes on the study in general: On treatment, the uncommon public clonotypes contracted or remained stable.

Germline V gene sequence: CDR1 SGDLS, CDR2 YYNGEE. The CDR3 extends over 13 amino acids. V trimming: 2 bases; J trimming: 6 bases; junction bases outside the gene matches: 5. This clone was detected only a few times. What it binds is not known. Repertoires were generated with immunoSEQ multiplex PCR, while TCRdb's copy carries only in-frame clones and drops some. This sample has about 330,000 clones, with 67% found just once. The chain joins TRBV9 to TRBJ2-7, with 7 bases fitting TRBD2. The receptor was derived from a human donor with chronic lymphocytic leukemia. The material sequenced was PBMCs, taken after 36 months of ibrutinib treatment. CDR3 nucleotides: TGTGCCAGCAGCGTTCGCAGCGGGACCGAGCAGTACTTC. This translates into CASSVRSGTEQYF.